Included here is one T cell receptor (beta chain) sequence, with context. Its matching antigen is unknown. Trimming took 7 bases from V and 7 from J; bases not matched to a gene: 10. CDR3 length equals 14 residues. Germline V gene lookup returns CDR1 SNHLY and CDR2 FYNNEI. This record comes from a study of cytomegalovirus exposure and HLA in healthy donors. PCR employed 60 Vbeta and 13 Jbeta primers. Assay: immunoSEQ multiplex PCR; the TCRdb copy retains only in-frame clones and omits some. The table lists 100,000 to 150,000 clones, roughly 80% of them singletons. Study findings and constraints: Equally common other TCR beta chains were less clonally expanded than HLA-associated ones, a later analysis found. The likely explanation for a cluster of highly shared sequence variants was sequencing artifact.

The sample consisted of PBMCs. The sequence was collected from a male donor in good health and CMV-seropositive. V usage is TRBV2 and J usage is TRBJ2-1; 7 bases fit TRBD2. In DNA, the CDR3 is TGTGCCAGCACCGAGACTAGCCTTGATAATGAGCAGTTCTTC. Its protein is CASTETSLDNEQFF.